The 6 T cell receptor beta chains given below trace back to one sample, sequenced in a study of shared clonotypes between healthy human individuals. Here immunoSEQ multiplex PCR was the method, and the copy in TCRdb shows in-frame clones only, minus some. This sample has 2 million to 2.5 million clones, with around 93% found just once. Sample: naive CD4+ T cells from PBMCs. Subset given: CD45RA+ positively selected. The receptors originated from a man in his late teens or twenties in good health. Some clones in this sample may be carry-over from other donors' samples.

The CDR3 reads CASSSSDRARYGYTF. CDR3 coding DNA: TGTGCCAGCAGCTCTTCGGACAGGGCCAGGTATGGCTACACCTTC. The J gene is TRBJ1-2, the V gene TRBV7-2; TRBD1 agrees at 8 bases. The germline V gene encodes CDR1 SGHTA and CDR2 FQGNSA. The ends lost 4 bases at V and 5 bases at J; junction bases unmatched: 9. CDR3 length: 15 amino acids.

This rearrangement joins TRBV19 to TRBJ2-5, with D hard to call. The V end lost 2 bases, the J end lost 2 bases, and 9 bases lay between the germline ends. Germline loops: CDR1 LNHDA, CDR2 SQIVND (reference sequence). The CDR3 extends over 14 amino acids. The CDR3 sequence: CASSILVGQETQYF. CDR3 bases: TGTGCCAGTAGTATATTAGTGGGTCAAGAGACCCAGTACTTC.

A few counts support this clone. Additional DNA sequences in this sample encode the identical CDR3. The rearrangement links TRBV6-1 to TRBJ1-2; D is uncertain. Between the trimmed V and J ends, which lost 2 bases and 1 base, there was a span of 2 bases. CDR3 size: 12 residues. The germline V gene has CDR1 MNHNS and CDR2 SASEGT. CDR3 sequence (DNA): TGTGCCAGCAGTGAACGTAACTATGGCTACACCTTC. Protein sequence: CASSERNYGYTF.

This clone has just one count. The chain uses TRBV6-1 and TRBJ2-7; possibly TRBD1 or TRBD2 for D (5 bases each). In germline, CDR1 is MNHNS, CDR2 SASEGT. The V and J ends lost 7 bases and 2 bases respectively, with 15 bases between them. This CDR3 has 14 amino acids. The DNA of the CDR3 is TGTGCCAGCACTAGGGACGGACAAGCCTACGAGCAGTACTTC. Protein product: CASTRDGQAYEQYF.

The genes are TRBV18 and TRBJ2-3, with TRBD2 identical over 11 bases. The CDR3 sequence is 16 residues long. Per germline, CDR1 KGHSH and CDR2 LQKENI. V shed 1 base, J shed 6 bases, and the junction held 6 bases outside the gene matches. DNA of the CDR3: TGTGCCAGCTCACCACGCTCTAGCGGGGGGTCCGATACGCAGTATTTT. Translating gives CASSPRSSGGSDTQYF.

The chain recombines TRBV28 with TRBJ2-7; possibly TRBD2 for D (7 bases). This CDR3 has 16 residues. Trimming pared 5 bases from V and 5 bases from J, leaving 22 bases between. The germline CDR1 and CDR2 sequences are MDHEN and SYDVKM. The CDR3 nucleotides are TGTGCCAGCAGTAGGACCGGGGAGGGGGTATGGGACGAGCAGTACTTC. Amino acids: CASSRTGEGVWDEQYF.